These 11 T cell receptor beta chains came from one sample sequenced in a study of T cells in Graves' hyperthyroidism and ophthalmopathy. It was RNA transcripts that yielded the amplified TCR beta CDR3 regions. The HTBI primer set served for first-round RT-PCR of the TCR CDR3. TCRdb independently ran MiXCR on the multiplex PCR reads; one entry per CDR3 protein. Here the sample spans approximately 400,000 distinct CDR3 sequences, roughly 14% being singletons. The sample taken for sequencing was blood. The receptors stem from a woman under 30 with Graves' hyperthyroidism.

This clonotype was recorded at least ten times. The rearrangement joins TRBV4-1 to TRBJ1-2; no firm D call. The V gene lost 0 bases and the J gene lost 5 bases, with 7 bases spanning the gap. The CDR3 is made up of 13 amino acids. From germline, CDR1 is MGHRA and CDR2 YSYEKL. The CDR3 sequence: CASSQEDGYGYTF. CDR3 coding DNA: TGCGCCAGCAGCCAAGAGGATGGATATGGCTACACCTTC.

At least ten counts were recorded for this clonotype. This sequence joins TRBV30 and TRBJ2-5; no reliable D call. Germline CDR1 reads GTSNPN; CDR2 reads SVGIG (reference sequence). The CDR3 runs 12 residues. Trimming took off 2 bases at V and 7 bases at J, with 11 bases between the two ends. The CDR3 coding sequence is TGTGCCTGGAGTAACCCTGCTGGGACCCAGTACTTC. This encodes CAWSNPAGTQYF. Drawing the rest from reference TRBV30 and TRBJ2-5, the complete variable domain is SQTIHQWPATLVQPVGSPLSLECTVEGTSNPNLYWYRQAAGRGLQLLFYSVGIGQISSEVPQNLSASRPQDRQFILSSKKLLLSDSGFYLCAWSNPAGTQYFGPGTRLLVL.

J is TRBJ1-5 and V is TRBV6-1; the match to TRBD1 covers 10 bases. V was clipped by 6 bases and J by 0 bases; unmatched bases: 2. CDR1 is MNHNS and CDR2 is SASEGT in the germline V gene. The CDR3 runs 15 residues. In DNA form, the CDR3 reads TGTGCCAGCAGACGACAGGGGGCTAGCAATCAGCCCCAGCATTTT. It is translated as CASRRQGASNQPQHF.

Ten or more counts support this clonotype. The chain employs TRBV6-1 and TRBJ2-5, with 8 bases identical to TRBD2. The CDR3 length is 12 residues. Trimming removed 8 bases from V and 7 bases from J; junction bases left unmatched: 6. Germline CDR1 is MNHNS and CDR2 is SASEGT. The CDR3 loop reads CASRGGGGTQYF. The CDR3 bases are TGTGCCAGCCGGGGGGGGGGCGGGACCCAGTACTTC.

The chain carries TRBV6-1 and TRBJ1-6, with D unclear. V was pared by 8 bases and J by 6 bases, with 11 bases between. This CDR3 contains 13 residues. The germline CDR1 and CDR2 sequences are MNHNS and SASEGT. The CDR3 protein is CASLQITNSPLHF. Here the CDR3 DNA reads TGTGCCAGCCTCCAGATAACTAATTCACCCCTCCACTTT.

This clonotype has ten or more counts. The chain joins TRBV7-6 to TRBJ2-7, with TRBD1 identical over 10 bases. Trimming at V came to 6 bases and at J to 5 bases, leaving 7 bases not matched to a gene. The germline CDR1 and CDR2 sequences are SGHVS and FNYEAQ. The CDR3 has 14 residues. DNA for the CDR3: TGTGCCAGCAGACGCACCGGGACAGGGGACGAGCAGTACTTC. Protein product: CASRRTGTGDEQYF. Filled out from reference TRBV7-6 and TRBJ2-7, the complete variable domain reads GAGVSQSPRYKVTKRGQDVALRCDPISGHVSLYWYRQALGQGPEFLTYFNYEAQQDKSGLPNDRFSAERPEGSISTLTIQRTEQRDSAMYRCASRRTGTGDEQYFGPGTRLTVT.

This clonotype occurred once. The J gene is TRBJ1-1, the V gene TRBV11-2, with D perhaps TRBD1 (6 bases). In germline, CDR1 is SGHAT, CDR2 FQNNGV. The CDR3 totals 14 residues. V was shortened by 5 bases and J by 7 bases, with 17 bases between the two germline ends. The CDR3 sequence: CASSPTAGGGEAFF. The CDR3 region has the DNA TGTGCCAGCAGCCCTACGGCCGGGGGCGGTGAAGCTTTCTTT.

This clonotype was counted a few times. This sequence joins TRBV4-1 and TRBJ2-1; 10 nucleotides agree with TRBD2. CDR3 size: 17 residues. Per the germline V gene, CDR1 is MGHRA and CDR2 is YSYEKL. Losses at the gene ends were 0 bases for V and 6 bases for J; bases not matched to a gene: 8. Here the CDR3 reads CASSQDGLAGEGNEQFF. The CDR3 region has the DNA TGCGCCAGCAGCCAAGATGGTCTAGCGGGAGAGGGCAATGAGCAGTTCTTC.

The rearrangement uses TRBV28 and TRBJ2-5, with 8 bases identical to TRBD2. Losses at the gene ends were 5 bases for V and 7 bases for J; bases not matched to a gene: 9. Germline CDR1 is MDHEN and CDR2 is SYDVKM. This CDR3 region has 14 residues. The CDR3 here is CASSASGAGGTQYF. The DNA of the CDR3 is TGTGCCAGCAGTGCCTCGGGGGCGGGGGGGACCCAGTACTTC. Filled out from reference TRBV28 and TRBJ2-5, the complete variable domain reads DVKVTQSSRYLVKRTGEKVFLECVQDMDHENMFWYRQDPGLGLRLIYFSYDVKMKEKGDIPEGYSVSREKKERFSLILESASTNQTSMYLCASSASGAGGTQYFGPGTRLLVL.

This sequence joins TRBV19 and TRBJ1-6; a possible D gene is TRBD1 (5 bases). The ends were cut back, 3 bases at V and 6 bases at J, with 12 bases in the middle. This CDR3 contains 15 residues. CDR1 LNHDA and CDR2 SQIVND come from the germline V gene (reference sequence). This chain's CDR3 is CASSIGTDCNSPLHF. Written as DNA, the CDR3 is TGTGCCAGTAGTATCGGGACGGATTGTAATTCACCCCTCCACTTT.

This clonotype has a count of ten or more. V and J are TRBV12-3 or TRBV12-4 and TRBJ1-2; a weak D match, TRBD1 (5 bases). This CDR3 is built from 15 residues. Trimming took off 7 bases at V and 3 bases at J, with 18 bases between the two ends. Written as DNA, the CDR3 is TGTGCCAGCACTCTAAGAGGGGATGGGGACTATGGCTACACCTTC. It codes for CASTLRGDGDYGYTF.